Presented here are 26 T cell receptor beta chains from one specimen sequenced in a study of T-cell reconstitution after alpha-beta-depleted transplantation in children. A TCRbeta library incorporating unique molecular identifiers was prepared. TCRdb independently ran MiXCR on the PCR reads; one entry per CDR3 protein. The sample holds approximately 88,000 distinct CDR3 sequences; approximately 12% are singletons and the top ten take about 15%. The material sequenced was PBMCs from the stem cell graft donor, taken from the stem cell graft. The source is a human donor who donated a stem cell graft to a child with inherited bone marrow failure.

This clonotype was observed many times. The V call is TRBV5-1, the J call TRBJ2-7, with D tentatively TRBD1 (5 bases). Germline V gives CDR1 SGHRS, CDR2 YFSETQ. This CDR3 contains 15 residues. V lost 0 bases to trimming and J lost 1 base, with 11 bases between them. CDR3 protein: CASSLGQFISYEQYF. DNA of the CDR3: TGCGCCAGCAGCTTGGGACAGTTTATTTCCTACGAGCAGTACTTC.

The table lists this clonotype with a few counts. The chain carries TRBV12-5 and TRBJ2-3, with D perhaps given as TRBD1 or TRBD2 (5 bases each). Germline CDR1 reads LGHNT; CDR2 reads FRNRAP. V lost 6 bases, J lost 4 bases, and 20 bases lay in between. The CDR3 is 16 residues long. The CDR3 DNA reads TGTGCTAGTGGCCGTGGGACCCAATACGGGGCAGATACGCAGTATTTT. Translated: CASGRGTQYGADTQYF.

This clonotype showed up many times. J is TRBJ2-1 and V is TRBV7-2, with D possibly TRBD1 on 5 matching bases. V was cut by 1 base and J by 2 bases, with 12 bases left in between. The CDR3 is made up of 16 amino acids. CDR1 SGHTA and CDR2 FQGNSA come from the germline V gene. The chain's CDR3 is CASSLGGRRAYNEQFF. The DNA for the CDR3 is TGTGCCAGCAGCTTAGGGGGCCGGCGAGCCTACAATGAGCAGTTCTTC.

This clonotype showed up just a few times. The chain has TRBV11-3 and TRBJ2-1; TRBD2 is a possible D gene (6 bases). V was cut by 5 bases and J by 9 bases, with 23 bases left in between. CDR1 is SGHNT and CDR2 is YENEEA in the germline V gene. The CDR3 spans 16 residues. The CDR3 is CASSPTFVRETGEQFF. In DNA form, the CDR3 reads TGTGCCAGCAGCCCAACTTTTGTCCGGGAGACGGGTGAGCAGTTCTTC.

This clonotype was picked up many times. The V and J genes are TRBV29-1 and TRBJ2-7, with D hard to call. There are 14 residues in the CDR3. V lost 2 bases to trimming and J lost 5 bases, with 16 bases between them. Looked up from germline, CDR1 is SQVTM and CDR2 is ANQGSEA. The DNA for the CDR3 is TGCAGCGTTGAACCATCCCCTGGATCCGACGAGCAGTACTTC. Its protein product is CSVEPSPGSDEQYF.

This clonotype appeared many times. The chain couples TRBV6-1 to TRBJ2-1; 8 nucleotides agree with TRBD2. CDR1 MNHNS and CDR2 SASEGT come from the germline V gene. Trimming at V came to 4 bases and at J to 3 bases, leaving 8 bases not matched to a gene. There are 16 residues in the CDR3. CDR3 in amino acids: CASSVLNSGVYNEQFF. CDR3 nucleotides: TGTGCCAGCAGTGTTCTGAATAGCGGGGTCTACAATGAGCAGTTCTTC.

This clonotype was picked up many times. This rearrangement joins TRBV28 to TRBJ1-5, with D possibly TRBD1 on 6 matching bases. Germline V CDR1 and CDR2: MDHEN, SYDVKM. The CDR3 spans 15 residues. The V end was cut by 5 bases, the J end by 3 bases, with 14 bases between. The CDR3 bases are TGTGCCAGCAGTGATTCCGGGGGGCCCAATCAGCCCCAGCATTTT. Translated: CASSDSGGPNQPQHF.

The J gene is TRBJ2-1, the V gene TRBV7-9; TRBD2 matches at 12 bases. Losses at the gene ends were 5 bases for V and 10 bases for J; bases not matched to a gene: 15. Germline CDR1 is SEHNR and CDR2 is FQNEAQ (reference sequence). The CDR3 consists of 17 residues. CDR3 DNA: TGTGCCAGCAGCGCAAGATATGGGACTAGCGGGCCCCCGGAGCAGTTCTTC. Translating it yields CASSARYGTSGPPEQFF.

This clonotype was found many times. This sequence joins TRBV4-2 and TRBJ2-2, with TRBD2 matching over 8 bases. The CDR3 contains 17 residues. With V trimmed by 0 bases and J by 6 bases, 9 bases remained unmatched. Germline V gives CDR1 LGHNA, CDR2 YNFKEQ. This CDR3 reads CASSQDLPGGPPGELFF. The CDR3 nucleotides are TGTGCCAGCAGCCAAGATCTTCCGGGAGGGCCACCCGGGGAGCTGTTTTTT.

This clonotype has ten or more counts. The chain joins TRBV12-3 or TRBV12-4 to TRBJ2-7, with D perhaps matching TRBD2 (5 bases). This CDR3 spans 16 amino acids. V was cut by 1 base and J by 0 bases, with 13 bases left in between. CDR3 bases: TGTGCCAGCAGTTTAGGTTTCGGGGATTACTCCTACGAGCAGTACTTC. Its protein product is CASSLGFGDYSYEQYF.

In this sample, this clonotype turned up many times. The chain carries TRBV20-1 and TRBJ2-7; possible D gene TRBD2, 6 bases. The germline gives CDR1 DFQATT, CDR2 SNEGSKA (reference sequence). CDR3 length: 13 residues. V lost 1 base to trimming and J lost 2 bases, with 9 bases between them. The CDR3 region is CSARVSGTYEQYF. DNA of the CDR3: TGCAGTGCTAGAGTTAGCGGAACCTACGAGCAGTACTTC.

This clonotype occurred many times. This chain joins TRBV2 and TRBJ1-5; D gene uncertain. The CDR3 totals 12 residues. Germline CDR1 reads SNHLY; CDR2 reads FYNNEI. V was trimmed by 3 bases and J by 5 bases, leaving 5 bases between them. The CDR3 region has the DNA TGTGCCAGCAGTGATGGAGATCAGCCCCAGCATTTT. As protein: CASSDGDQPQHF.

This clonotype has ten or more counts. The chain has TRBV9 and TRBJ2-7; a weak D match, TRBD2 (6 bases). CDR3 length: 16 amino acids. The germline CDR1 and CDR2 sequences are SGDLS and YYNGEE. V lost 4 bases and J 0 bases, leaving 17 bases between the germline ends. The CDR3 reads CASSPGRGRSSYEQYF. The CDR3 DNA follows: TGTGCCAGCAGCCCAGGACGAGGGAGGAGCTCCTACGAGCAGTACTTC.

This clonotype was counted many times. V and J are TRBV18 and TRBJ2-7, with D tentatively TRBD2 (6 bases). Germline CDR1 and CDR2: KGHSH and LQKENI. V lost 0 bases and J 6 bases, leaving 15 bases between the germline ends. This CDR3 comprises 15 residues. CDR3 region: CASSPPTIRGSEQYF. In nucleotides, the CDR3 is TGTGCCAGCTCACCACCGACCATCCGGGGGAGCGAGCAGTACTTC.

This clonotype was recorded many times. The chain combines TRBV5-1 with TRBJ2-3; tentative D call: TRBD2 (6 bases). The CDR3 consists of 14 residues. CDR1 and CDR2 from the germline V gene are SGHRS and YFSETQ. V lost 1 base and J 3 bases, leaving 9 bases between the germline ends. This CDR3 reads CASSLTAGTDTQYF. In nucleotides, the CDR3 is TGCGCCAGCAGCTTGACTGCGGGGACAGATACGCAGTATTTT. The full variable domain, completed using reference TRBV5-1 and TRBJ2-3, is KAGVTQTPRYLIKTRGQQVTLSCSPISGHRSVSWYQQTPGQGLQFLFEYFSETQRNKGNFPGRFSGRQFSNSRSEMNVSTLELGDSALYLCASSLTAGTDTQYFGPGTRLTVL.

This clonotype has ten or more counts. The chain combines TRBV7-9 with TRBJ2-7; possible D gene TRBD1, 6 bases. Trimming pared 5 bases from V and 0 bases from J, leaving 11 bases between. The germline CDR1 and CDR2 sequences are SEHNR and FQNEAQ (reference sequence). The CDR3 covers 14 residues. CDR3 DNA: TGTGCCAGCAGCGGACAGAGTAACTCCTACGAGCAGTACTTC. It yields the protein CASSGQSNSYEQYF.

This clonotype was counted many times. The chain carries TRBV25-1 and TRBJ1-2, with D maybe TRBD1 (5 bases). The CDR3 spans 11 residues. V lost 8 bases and J 11 bases, leaving 15 bases between the germline ends. CDR1 MGHDK and CDR2 SYGVNS come from the germline V gene. The CDR3 sequence is CASRDSREYTF. DNA of the CDR3: TGTGCCAGCCGGGACTCCCGCGAGTACACCTTC.

Ten or more counts support this clonotype. The chain recombines TRBV27 with TRBJ2-7; weak D call: TRBD1 (6 bases). Deletions cut 5 bases from V and 0 bases from J, with 11 bases between. Germline CDR1 is MNHEY and CDR2 is SMNVEV (reference sequence). This CDR3 comprises 14 residues. The CDR3 DNA reads as TGTGCCAGCAGTCCCGGGGACAACTCCTACGAGCAGTACTTC. It translates to CASSPGDNSYEQYF.

This clonotype was recorded once. The rearrangement links TRBV7-3 to TRBJ2-2, with 8 nucleotides matching TRBD2. CDR3 length equals 16 residues. Germline assignment: CDR1 SGHTA and CDR2 FQGTGA. V dropped 4 bases and J dropped 1; count of bases not matched to a gene: 5. CDR3: CASSSSGTRNTGELFF. The CDR3 DNA follows: TGTGCCAGCAGCTCCTCCGGGACTAGGAACACCGGGGAGCTGTTTTTT.

The sample holds many counts of this clonotype. In DNA, the CDR3 is TGTGCCAGCAGCGTCGGGACTACCAAAAACATTCAGTACTTC. It translates to CASSVGTTKNIQYF. The chain has TRBV7-9 and TRBJ2-4; 7 bases align to TRBD2. The V and J ends lost 5 bases and 2 bases, in that order; junction bases with no gene match: 3. From germline, CDR1 is SEHNR and CDR2 FQNEAQ (reference sequence). This CDR3 spans 14 amino acids.

This clonotype was observed at least ten times. This chain links TRBV7-2 with TRBJ2-7; TRBD2 matches 9 bases. Germline V gene sequence: CDR1 SGHTA, CDR2 FQGNSA. The CDR3 runs to 15 residues. After removal of 2 bases from V and 4 bases from J, the junction contained 6 bases not matched to a gene. CDR3 DNA: TGTGCCAGCAGCTTATTAGCGGGGGCCTTTTACGAGCAGTACTTC. Its translation is CASSLLAGAFYEQYF.

This clonotype was detected many times. V is TRBV7-2 and J is TRBJ2-7; no clear D. CDR1 is SGHTA, CDR2 FQGNSA, per germline. The V end was cut by 5 bases, the J end by 7 bases, with 15 bases between. The CDR3 loop spans 13 amino acids. CDR3 in amino acids: CASSLLDSYEQYF. As DNA, the CDR3 is TGTGCCAGCAGCCTGCTCGATTCTTATGAGCAGTACTTC.

This clonotype was recorded many times. The chain recombines TRBV7-9 with TRBJ1-4; 7 nucleotides agree with TRBD1. The CDR3 is 15 amino acids. Per the germline V gene, CDR1 is SEHNR and CDR2 is FQNEAQ (reference sequence). V shed 5 bases and J 4 bases; nucleotides not matched to a gene: 7. CDR3 amino acids: CASSGTGAHNEKLFF. The CDR3 DNA reads TGTGCCAGCAGCGGAACAGGGGCCCATAATGAAAAACTGTTTTTT.

This clonotype was observed at least ten times. The rearrangement joins TRBV27 to TRBJ2-2, with D unclear. This CDR3 has 13 residues. CDR1 and CDR2 from the germline V gene are MNHEY and SMNVEV (reference sequence). Trimming cost V 2 bases and J 5 bases, with 6 bases left between them. DNA for the CDR3: TGTGCCAGCAGTTTACAGACGACCGGGGAGCTGTTTTTT. It is translated as CASSLQTTGELFF.

Worth noting for this clonotype: A read error may be the cause here, since a much bigger clone is one base away. The chain has TRBV18 and TRBJ2-5; TRBD2 might be the D (6 bases). Germline V gives CDR1 KGHSH, CDR2 LQKENI. There are 13 residues in the CDR3. The V gene lost 2 bases and the J gene lost 4 bases, with 8 bases spanning the gap. This chain's CDR3 is CASSPGGRETQYF. The CDR3 DNA reads as TGTGCCAGCTCACCAGGGGGGAGAGAGACCCAGTACTTC.

This clonotype was seen at least ten times. This chain uses TRBV7-2 with TRBJ1-1; 8 bases match TRBD1. This CDR3 is built from 15 residues. The ends lost 6 bases at V and 5 bases at J; junction bases unmatched: 11. The germline CDR1 and CDR2 sequences are SGHTA and FQGNSA. Here the CDR3 DNA reads TGTGCCAGCAGTTTCGGACAGGGAAGGGAAACTGAAGCTTTCTTT. This codes for CASSFGQGRETEAFF.